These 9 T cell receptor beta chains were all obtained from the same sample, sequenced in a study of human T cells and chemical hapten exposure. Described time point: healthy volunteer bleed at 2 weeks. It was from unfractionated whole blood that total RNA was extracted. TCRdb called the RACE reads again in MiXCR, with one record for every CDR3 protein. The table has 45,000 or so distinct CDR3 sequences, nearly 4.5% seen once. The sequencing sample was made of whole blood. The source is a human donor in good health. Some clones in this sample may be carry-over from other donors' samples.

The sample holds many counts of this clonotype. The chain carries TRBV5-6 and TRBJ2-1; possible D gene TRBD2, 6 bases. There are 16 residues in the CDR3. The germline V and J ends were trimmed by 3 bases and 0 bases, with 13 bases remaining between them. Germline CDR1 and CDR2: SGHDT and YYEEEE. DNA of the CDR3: TGTGCCAGCAGCTACCCTAGCGAGAGCTCCTACAATGAGCAGTTCTTC. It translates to CASSYPSESSYNEQFF.

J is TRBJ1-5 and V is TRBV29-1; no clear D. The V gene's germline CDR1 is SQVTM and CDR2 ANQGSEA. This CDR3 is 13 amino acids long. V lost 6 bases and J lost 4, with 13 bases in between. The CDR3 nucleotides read TGCAGCGTATCGTCCACAGCAAATCAGCCCCAGCATTTT. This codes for CSVSSTANQPQHF.

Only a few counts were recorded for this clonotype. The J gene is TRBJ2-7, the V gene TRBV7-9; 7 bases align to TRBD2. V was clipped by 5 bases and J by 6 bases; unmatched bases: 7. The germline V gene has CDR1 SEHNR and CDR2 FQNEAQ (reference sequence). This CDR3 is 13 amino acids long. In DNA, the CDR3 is TGTGCCAGCAGCGCCATACTAGCGCCCGAGCAGTACTTC. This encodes CASSAILAPEQYF. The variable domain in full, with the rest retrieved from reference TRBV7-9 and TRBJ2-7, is DTGVSQNPRHKITKRGQNVTFRCDPISEHNRLYWYRQTLGQGPEFLTYFQNEAQLEKSRLLSDRFSAERPKGSFSTLEIQRTEQGDSAMYLCASSAILAPEQYFGPGTRLTVT.

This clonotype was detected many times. The CDR3 spells CASSSIAGGPNIQYF. DNA for the CDR3: TGTGCCAGCAGTTCCATAGCGGGAGGGCCGAACATTCAGTACTTC. The chain carries TRBV28 and TRBJ2-4; the match to TRBD2 covers 11 bases. Trimming cost V 4 bases and J 7 bases; bases outside gene matches: 6. CDR3 size: 15 residues. The germline V gene has CDR1 MDHEN and CDR2 SYDVKM.

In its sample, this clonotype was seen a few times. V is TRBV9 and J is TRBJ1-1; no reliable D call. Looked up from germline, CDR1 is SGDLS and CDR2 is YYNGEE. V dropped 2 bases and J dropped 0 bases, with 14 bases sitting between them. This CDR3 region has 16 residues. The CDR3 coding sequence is TGTGCCAGCAGCGTTGAGGGAGGTTTAATGAACACTGAAGCTTTCTTT. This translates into CASSVEGGLMNTEAFF.

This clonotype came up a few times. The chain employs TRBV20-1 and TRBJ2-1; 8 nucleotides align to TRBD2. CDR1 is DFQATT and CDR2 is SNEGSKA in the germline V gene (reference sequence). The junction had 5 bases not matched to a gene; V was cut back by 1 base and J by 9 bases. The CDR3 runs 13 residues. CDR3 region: CSARAAGGGEQFF. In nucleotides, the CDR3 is TGCAGTGCTAGAGCTGCGGGAGGTGGTGAGCAGTTCTTC.

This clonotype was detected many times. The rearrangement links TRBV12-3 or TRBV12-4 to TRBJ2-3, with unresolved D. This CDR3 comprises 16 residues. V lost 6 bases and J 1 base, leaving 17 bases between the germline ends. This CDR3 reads CASSVLLSHRTDTQYF. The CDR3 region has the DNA TGTGCCAGCAGCGTCCTTCTGAGTCACCGCACAGATACGCAGTATTTT.

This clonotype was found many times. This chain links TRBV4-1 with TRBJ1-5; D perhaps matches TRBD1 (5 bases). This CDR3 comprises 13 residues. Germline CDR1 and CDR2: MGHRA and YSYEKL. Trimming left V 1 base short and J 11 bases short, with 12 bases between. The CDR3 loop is CASSQVGGGSQHF. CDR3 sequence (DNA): TGCGCCAGCAGCCAAGTGGGGGGAGGATCCCAGCATTTT.

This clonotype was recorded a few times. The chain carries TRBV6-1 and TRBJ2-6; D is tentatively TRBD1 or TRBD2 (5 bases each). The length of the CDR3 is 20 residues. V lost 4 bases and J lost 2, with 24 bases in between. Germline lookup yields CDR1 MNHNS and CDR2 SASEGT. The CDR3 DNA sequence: TGTGCCAGCAGTGGGGCCTTCCGGGACGTCTTACCAACTGGGGCCAACGTCCTGACTTTC. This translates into CASSGAFRDVLPTGANVLTF.